Below are 2 T cell receptor beta chains sequenced from a single sample in a study of blood T cell repertoires in COVID-19. TCRdb's copy holds only in-frame clones and misses some; the assay was immunoSEQ multiplex PCR. The sample includes about 310,000 clones, around 86% of them seen just once. Sequenced material: PBMCs or T cells enriched from blood (not recorded which). These receptors all come from a man in his 60s who had recovered from COVID-19.

The rearrangement links TRBV9 to TRBJ2-3; no clear D. Trimming shortened V by 4 bases and J by 4 bases, and 13 bases separated the two germline ends. Germline-derived CDR1 and CDR2 are SGDLS and YYNGEE. CDR3 size: 14 residues. The DNA for the CDR3 is TGTGCCAGCAGCCCAGGTGGGCCTGCAGATACGCAGTATTTT. It yields the protein CASSPGGPADTQYF.

J is TRBJ2-3 and V is TRBV28, with D unclear. Germline CDR1 reads MDHEN; CDR2 reads SYDVKM. CDR3 size: 15 residues. Trimming left V 6 bases short and J 3 bases short, with 16 bases between. DNA for the CDR3: TGTGCCAGCAGACCCCTCGGCGTAGCAACAGATACGCAGTATTTT. Amino acid sequence: CASRPLGVATDTQYF.